These T cell receptor beta chains were read from a single sample in a study of T cells in Graves' hyperthyroidism and ophthalmopathy. TCRdb ran MiXCR on the multiplex PCR reads and lists one entry per CDR3 protein. Of some 550,000 distinct CDR3 sequences in the sample, less than 25% are singletons; the top ten hold 26%. Sequenced: blood. All receptors come from a man younger than 35 with Graves' hyperthyroidism. The CDR3 runs from the conserved cysteine through the conserved F or W. A D gene is named only where the DNA matches it firmly. Only part of the rows carry a size: once, few, many, or a class if the clone is expanded.

>TRBD2|TRBV10-3|-|TRBJ2-7
TGTGCCATCAGTGACCCGACTAGCTCCTACTACGAGCAGTACTTC
CAISDPTSSYYEQYF
>-|TRBV19|many|TRBJ1-2
TGTGCCAGTAGTATGACAATTGGAAATAACTATGGCTACACCTTC
CASSMTIGNNYGYTF
>-|TRBV18|many|TRBJ1-1
TGTGCCAGCTCACCTACGCAGTGGACTGAAGCTTTCTTT
CASSPTQWTEAFF
>TRBD1|TRBV6-1|-|TRBJ2-7
TGTGCCACAATCCGGGACAGGAGATTCTACGAGCAGTACTTC
CATIRDRRFYEQYF
>-|TRBV7-8|many|TRBJ1-2
TGTGCCAGCAGCCCCCGGCCGACAGTATCTAACTATGGCTACACCTTC
CASSPRPTVSNYGYTF
>-|TRBV30|-|TRBJ2-7
TGTGCCTGGGAGGGGACTTGGAACGAGCAGTACTTC
CAWEGTWNEQYF
>-|TRBV10-2|many|TRBJ1-2
TGCGCCAGCAGTATCTCCCAGGGCCGGTTGTTATATGGCTACACCTTC
CASSISQGRLLYGYTF
>TRBD2|TRBV6-2/TRBV6-3|-|TRBJ2-7
TGTGCCAGCAGAGACCCTAGCGGAGACTACGAGCAGTACTTC
CASRDPSGDYEQYF
>TRBD2|TRBV20-1|-|TRBJ2-5
TGCAGTGCTAGGCGGGGGACTACATACCGGGAGACCCAGTACTTC
CSARRGTTYRETQYF
>-|TRBV6-5|-|TRBJ1-2
TGTGCCAGCAGCTACGAAGGGTCCAACTATGGCTACACCTTC
CASSYEGSNYGYTF
>-|TRBV19|many|TRBJ1-1
TGTGCCAGTAGTATAGATTGGACAGTCTCGGAAGCTTTCTTT
CASSIDWTVSEAFF
>-|TRBV6-2/TRBV6-3|-|TRBJ1-2
TGTGCCATCAGCAGTAACTATGGCTACACCTTC
CAISSNYGYTF
>-|TRBV9|few|TRBJ1-1
TGTGCCAGCAGCGAAGTGGACAGCATGAACACTGAAGCTTTCTTT
CASSEVDSMNTEAFF
>TRBD2|TRBV29-1|many|TRBJ2-5
TGCAGCGTTGGCGGGACTAGCGGGGGAAAGTTACAAGAGACCCAGTACTTC
CSVGGTSGGKLQETQYF
>-|TRBV15|-|TRBJ2-6
TGTGCCACCAGTCGTCCGAACTCTGGGGCCAACGTCCTGACTTTC
CATSRPNSGANVLTF
>-|TRBV7-2|-|TRBJ2-5
TGTGCCAGCAGTTTATCCCCCCGGATTCAAGAGACCCAGTACTTC
CASSLSPRIQETQYF
>-|TRBV27|many|TRBJ2-7
TGTGCCAGCAGTTTCGGGTCCACCTACGAGCAGTACTTC
CASSFGSTYEQYF
>-|TRBV4-1|many|TRBJ2-7
TGCGCCAGCAGCCAACTCAGGGACCGACGTAGCGAGCAGTACTTC
CASSQLRDRRSEQYF
>-|TRBV24-1|-|TRBJ1-1
TGTGCCACCAGTGATCCCTCGGGCTCGAACACTGAAGCTTTCTTT
CATSDPSGSNTEAFF
>-|TRBV9|few|TRBJ1-2
TGTGCCAGCAGCGGCCTCGTTGGATATGGCTACACCTTC
CASSGLVGYGYTF
>-|TRBV6-1|many|TRBJ2-2
TGTGCCAGCAGTACCGGACCTACCGGGGAGCTGTTTTTT
CASSTGPTGELFF
>TRBD1|TRBV5-1|many|TRBJ1-3
TGCGCCAGCAGCCTAGGGACAGCACCTGGAAACACCATATATTTT
CASSLGTAPGNTIYF
>TRBD2|TRBV3-1|few|TRBJ2-5
TGTGCCAGCACGGCGGGGGAAGGGGCCCAGTACTTC
CASTAGEGAQYF
>-|TRBV30|many|TRBJ2-7
TGTGCCTGGAGCGACGACAGGTCCTACGAGCAGTACTTC
CAWSDDRSYEQYF
>-|TRBV12-3/TRBV12-4|-|TRBJ2-2
TGTGCCAGCAGTTTAGAGGGCAGGATAGTATCCGGGGAGCTGTTTTTT
CASSLEGRIVSGELFF
>-|TRBV28|many|TRBJ1-5
TGTGCCAGTATCGAAACAGGAGATAGCAATCAGCCCCAGCATTTT
CASIETGDSNQPQHF
>-|TRBV29-1|many|TRBJ2-4
TGCAGCGTTGAACAGAGAGGGAGTTGGCCCCAAAACATTAAGTACTTC
CSVEQRGSWPQNIKYF